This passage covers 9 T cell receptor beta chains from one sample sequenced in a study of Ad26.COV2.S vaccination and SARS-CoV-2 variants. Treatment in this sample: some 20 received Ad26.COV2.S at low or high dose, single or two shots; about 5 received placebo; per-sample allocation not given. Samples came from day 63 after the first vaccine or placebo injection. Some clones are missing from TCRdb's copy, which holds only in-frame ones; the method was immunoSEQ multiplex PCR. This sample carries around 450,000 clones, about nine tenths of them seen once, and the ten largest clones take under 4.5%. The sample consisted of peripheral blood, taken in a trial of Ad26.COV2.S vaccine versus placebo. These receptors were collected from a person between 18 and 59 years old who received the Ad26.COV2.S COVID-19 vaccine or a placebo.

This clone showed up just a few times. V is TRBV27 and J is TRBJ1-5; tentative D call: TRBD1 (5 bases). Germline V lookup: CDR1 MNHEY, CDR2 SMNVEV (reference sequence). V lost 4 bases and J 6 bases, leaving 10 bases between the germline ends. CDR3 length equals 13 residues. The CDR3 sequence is CASSSRVSQPQHF. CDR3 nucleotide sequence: TGTGCCAGCAGTTCCAGGGTTAGTCAGCCCCAGCATTTT.

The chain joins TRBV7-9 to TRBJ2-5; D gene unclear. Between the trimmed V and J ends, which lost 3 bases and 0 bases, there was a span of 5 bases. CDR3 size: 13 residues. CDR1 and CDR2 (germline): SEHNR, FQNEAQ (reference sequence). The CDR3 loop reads CASSFAYQETQYF. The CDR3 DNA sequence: TGTGCCAGCAGCTTTGCTTACCAAGAGACCCAGTACTTC.

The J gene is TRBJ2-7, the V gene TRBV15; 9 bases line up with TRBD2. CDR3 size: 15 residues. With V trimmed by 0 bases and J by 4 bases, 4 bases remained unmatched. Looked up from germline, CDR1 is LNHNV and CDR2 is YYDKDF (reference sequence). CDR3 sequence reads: CATSREAGGRYEQYF. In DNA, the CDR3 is TGTGCCACCAGCAGAGAGGCGGGAGGGCGGTACGAGCAGTACTTC.

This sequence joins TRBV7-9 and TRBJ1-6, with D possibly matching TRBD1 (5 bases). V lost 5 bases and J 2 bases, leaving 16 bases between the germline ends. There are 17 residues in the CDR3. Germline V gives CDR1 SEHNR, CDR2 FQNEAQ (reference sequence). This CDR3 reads CASSGAERGTYNSPLHF. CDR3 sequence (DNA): TGTGCCAGCAGCGGGGCCGAGCGGGGAACCTATAATTCACCCCTCCACTTT.

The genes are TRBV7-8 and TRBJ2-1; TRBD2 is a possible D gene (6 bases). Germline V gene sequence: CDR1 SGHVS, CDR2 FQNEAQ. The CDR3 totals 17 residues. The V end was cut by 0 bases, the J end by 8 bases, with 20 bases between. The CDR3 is CASSLAVGQEGIDEQFF. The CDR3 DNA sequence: TGTGCCAGCAGCTTAGCGGTGGGGCAGGAGGGTATCGATGAGCAGTTCTTC. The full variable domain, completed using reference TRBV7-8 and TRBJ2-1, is GAGVSQSPRYKVAKRGQDVALRCDPISGHVSLFWYQQALGQGPEFLTYFQNEAQLDKSGLPSDRFFAERPEGSVSTLKIQRTQQEDSAVYLCASSLAVGQEGIDEQFFGPGTRLTVL.

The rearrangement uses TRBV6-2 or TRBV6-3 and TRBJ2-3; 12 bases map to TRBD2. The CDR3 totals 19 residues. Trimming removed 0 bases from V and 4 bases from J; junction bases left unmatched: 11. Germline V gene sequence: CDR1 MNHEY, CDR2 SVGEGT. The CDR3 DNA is TGTGCCAGCAGTTACTCCCCTAGCGGGAGGGCCTTAGGGGCAGATACGCAGTATTTT. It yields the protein CASSYSPSGRALGADTQYF.

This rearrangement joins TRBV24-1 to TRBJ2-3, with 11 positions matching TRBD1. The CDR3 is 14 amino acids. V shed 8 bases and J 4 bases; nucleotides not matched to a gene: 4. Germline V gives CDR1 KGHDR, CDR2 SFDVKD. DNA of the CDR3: TGTGCCACCAACGGACAGGGGGCCTCAGATACGCAGTATTTT. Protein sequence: CATNGQGASDTQYF.

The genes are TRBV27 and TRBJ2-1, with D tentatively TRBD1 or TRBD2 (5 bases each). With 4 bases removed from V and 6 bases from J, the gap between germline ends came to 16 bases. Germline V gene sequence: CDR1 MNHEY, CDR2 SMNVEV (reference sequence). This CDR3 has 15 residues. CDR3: CASSSGFTGGNEQFF. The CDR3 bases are TGTGCCAGCAGTTCTGGTTTTACAGGAGGCAATGAGCAGTTCTTC.

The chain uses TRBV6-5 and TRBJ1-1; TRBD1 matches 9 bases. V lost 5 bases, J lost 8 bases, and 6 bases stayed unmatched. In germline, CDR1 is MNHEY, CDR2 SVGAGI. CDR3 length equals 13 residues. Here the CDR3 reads CASSLGQGTEAFF. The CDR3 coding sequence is TGTGCCAGCAGTCTCGGACAGGGGACAGAAGCTTTCTTT.